This entry lists 20 T cell receptor beta chains sequenced from one sample in a study of shared clonotypes between healthy human individuals. The table came from immunoSEQ multiplex PCR; TCRdb's copy has only in-frame clones and leaves some out. The sample includes 2.5 million or so clones, more than 80% seen only once; the top ten take around 0.14%. Sequences were obtained from naive CD4+ T cells sorted from blood. Subset denoted: CD45RA+ positively selected. The receptors originated from a man aged 18 to 29 in good health.

The chain uses TRBV7-6 and TRBJ2-5; 7 bases fit TRBD2. V dropped 5 bases and J dropped 6; count of bases not matched to a gene: 9. The CDR3 has 14 amino acids. The germline V gene has CDR1 SGHVS and CDR2 FNYEAQ. The CDR3: CASSAPGGRKTQYF. The DNA of the CDR3 is TGTGCCAGCAGCGCCCCGGGGGGTCGGAAGACCCAGTACTTC.

With regard to this clone: Other DNA variants within this sample encode the same CDR3. The chain couples TRBV7-2 to TRBJ2-1; D possibly corresponds to TRBD2 (6 bases). V lost 2 bases and J lost 8, with 10 bases in between. Germline values: CDR1 SGHTA, CDR2 FQGNSA. This CDR3 spans 13 amino acids. The CDR3 sequence: CASSLRRGDEQFF. For the CDR3, the DNA is TGTGCCAGCAGCTTAAGGCGGGGCGATGAGCAGTTCTTC.

This clone was picked up one time. CDR3 sequence reads: CACGQTSTGELFF. DNA of the CDR3: TGTGCCTGTGGCCAGACTTCCACCGGGGAGCTGTTTTTT. V gene TRBV6-1 combines with J gene TRBJ2-2, with no clear D. The CDR3 extends over 13 amino acids. V lost 11 bases and J 4 bases, leaving 14 bases between the germline ends. Germline CDR1 is MNHNS and CDR2 is SASEGT.

This chain uses TRBV28 with TRBJ2-7, with D perhaps matching TRBD1 (6 bases). This CDR3 region has 16 residues. Trimming cost V 6 bases and J 4 bases, with 22 bases left between them. Germline V gene sequence: CDR1 MDHEN, CDR2 SYDVKM. The CDR3 bases are TGTGCCAGCAGCCCTTTCATCGGCAGGGGCGAGTACGAGCAGTACTTC. It yields the protein CASSPFIGRGEYEQYF.

This chain connects TRBV14 to TRBJ1-1, with a weak D call TRBD1 (5 bases). V was cut by 4 bases and J by 10 bases, with 10 bases left in between. Looked up from germline, CDR1 is SGHDN and CDR2 is FVKESK. The CDR3 length is 11 residues. The CDR3 reads CASSPGTVAFF. The DNA of the CDR3 is TGTGCCAGCAGCCCAGGGACGGTAGCTTTCTTT.

V is TRBV6-1 and J is TRBJ2-5; the D gene could be TRBD1 or TRBD2 (5 bases each). There are 15 residues in the CDR3. In germline, CDR1 is MNHNS, CDR2 SASEGT. V lost 0 bases to trimming and J lost 7 bases, with 15 bases between them. The CDR3 DNA reads TGTGCCAGCAGTGAAGCGAGGGACCCCTGGGGGACCCAGTACTTC. Amino acids: CASSEARDPWGTQYF.

Regarding this clone: Other DNA sequences in this specimen translate into the identical CDR3. The chain carries TRBV5-1 and TRBJ2-7; D gene unclear. CDR1 is SGHRS and CDR2 is YFSETQ in the germline V gene. The CDR3 has 14 amino acids. V gave up 2 bases and J gave up 1 base, with 10 bases separating them. For the CDR3, the DNA is TGCGCCAGCAGCTTAGAGGACGGGTCCTACGAGCAGTACTTC. Translation gives CASSLEDGSYEQYF. Full variable domain (rest looked up from reference TRBV5-1 and TRBJ2-7): KAGVTQTPRYLIKTRGQQVTLSCSPISGHRSVSWYQQTPGQGLQFLFEYFSETQRNKGNFPGRFSGRQFSNSRSEMNVSTLELGDSALYLCASSLEDGSYEQYFGPGTRLTVT.

This sequence joins TRBV10-3 and TRBJ1-1; 8 bases are a match to TRBD1. V shed 3 bases, J shed 2 bases, and the junction held 5 bases outside the gene matches. CDR3 length: 15 residues. Germline V gene lookup returns CDR1 ENHRY and CDR2 SYGVKD. The CDR3 sequence: CAISDQGAKNTEAFF. CDR3 coding DNA: TGTGCCATCAGTGATCAGGGGGCTAAAAACACTGAAGCTTTCTTT.

The rearrangement uses TRBV7-9 and TRBJ2-1; D unclear. The length of the CDR3 is 17 residues. Between the trimmed V and J ends, which lost 1 base and 1 base, there was a span of 14 bases. Per the germline V gene, CDR1 is SEHNR and CDR2 is FQNEAQ (reference sequence). The CDR3: CASSLDLAGISYNEQFF. CDR3 sequence (DNA): TGTGCCAGCAGCTTAGATCTCGCAGGCATATCCTACAATGAGCAGTTCTTC.

This sequence joins TRBV5-4 and TRBJ1-4; D call uncertain. V was pared by 4 bases and J by 0 bases, with 10 bases between. The V gene's germline CDR1 is SGHNT and CDR2 YYREEE (reference sequence). The CDR3 contains 15 residues. The chain's CDR3 is CASSLKGTTNEKLFF. CDR3 nucleotide sequence: TGTGCCAGCAGCCTAAAGGGTACAACTAATGAAAAACTGTTTTTT.

Remarks on this clone: Other DNA sequences in this specimen translate into the identical CDR3. The chain has TRBV18 and TRBJ2-5; possibly TRBD1 for D (6 bases). Germline V CDR1 and CDR2: KGHSH, LQKENI. The CDR3 length is 14 residues. Trimming shortened V by 1 base and J by 1 base, and 7 bases separated the two germline ends. CDR3 bases: TGTGCCAGCTCACCACTGACAGGCCAAGAGACCCAGTACTTC. Encoded protein: CASSPLTGQETQYF.

V gene TRBV7-2 combines with J gene TRBJ1-4, with D perhaps TRBD1 (5 bases). Germline V gene lookup returns CDR1 SGHTA and CDR2 FQGNSA. The CDR3 runs 18 residues. Between the trimmed V and J ends, which lost 1 base and 0 bases, there was a span of 15 bases. The CDR3 DNA is TGTGCCAGCAGCTTAGGACCCTTTGGGGGGGCAACTAATGAAAAACTGTTTTTT. This sequence encodes CASSLGPFGGATNEKLFF.

This clone was seen only once. V and J are TRBV28 and TRBJ2-7, with 8 bases lining up with TRBD1. CDR1 is MDHEN and CDR2 is SYDVKM in the germline V gene. The CDR3 is made up of 15 amino acids. Trimming cost V 5 bases and J 1 base; bases outside gene matches: 7. CDR3 sequence reads: CASSVRHRGSYEQYF. DNA for the CDR3: TGTGCCAGCAGTGTCCGCCACAGGGGGTCCTACGAGCAGTACTTC.

The chain links TRBV11-2 to TRBJ2-5; 12 bases fit TRBD2. CDR3 length: 15 amino acids. Unmatched junction bases numbered 3, after V lost 2 bases and J lost 5 bases. CDR1 SGHAT and CDR2 FQNNGV come from the germline V gene. The CDR3 reads CASSLTSGRLETQYF. CDR3 nucleotides: TGTGCCAGCAGCTTAACTAGCGGGAGGCTGGAGACCCAGTACTTC.

In its sample, this clone was seen once. The chain combines TRBV27 with TRBJ2-7, with 7 bases aligning to TRBD2. The CDR3 spans 14 residues. V was clipped by 5 bases and J by 2 bases; unmatched bases: 6. Germline V gene lookup returns CDR1 MNHEY and CDR2 SMNVEV (reference sequence). CDR3 region: CASSGEGRAYEQYF. The CDR3 DNA sequence: TGTGCCAGCAGTGGGGAGGGCCGGGCCTACGAGCAGTACTTC.

The chain is built from TRBV15 and TRBJ1-3; possible D gene TRBD1, 5 bases. Trimming took 0 bases from V and 2 from J, leaving 11 bases between them. CDR3 length equals 16 residues. CDR1 LNHNV and CDR2 YYDKDF come from the germline V gene (reference sequence). The CDR3 bases are TGTGCCACCAGCAGAGATGGGGGGAACCCTGGAAACACCATATATTTT. Its translation is CATSRDGGNPGNTIYF.

This chain connects TRBV18 to TRBJ2-3; 8 bases align to TRBD2. J was trimmed by 6 bases and V by 6 bases; bases with no gene match: 8. CDR1 KGHSH and CDR2 LQKENI come from the germline V gene. This CDR3 spans 14 amino acids. CDR3 bases: TGTGCCAGCTCCTCCGGGACTAGGTCTGATACGCAGTATTTT. It codes for CASSSGTRSDTQYF.

This clone was recorded only once. The CDR3 DNA reads as TGTGCCAGCAGCTTTCCTTCACTAGCGGGGGTGACAGATACGCAGTATTTT. Amino acids: CASSFPSLAGVTDTQYF. The chain couples TRBV7-2 to TRBJ2-3; TRBD2 matches 11 bases. Trimming took 3 bases from V and 3 from J; bases not matched to a gene: 8. The CDR3 is made up of 17 amino acids. Germline V lookup: CDR1 SGHTA, CDR2 FQGNSA.

As concerns this clone: The same CDR3 can be traced to other DNA sequences in this sample. The V gene is TRBV7-8, the J gene TRBJ1-1; 7 positions match TRBD1. V lost 5 bases to trimming and J lost 5 bases; unmatched junction nucleotides: 5. The CDR3 loop spans 13 amino acids. Germline values: CDR1 SGHVS, CDR2 FQNEAQ. The CDR3 DNA reads TGTGCCAGCAGCCTAACAGGGGTTACTGAAGCTTTCTTT. Translated, it gives CASSLTGVTEAFF.

The V call is TRBV21-1, the J call TRBJ2-1; no check of the table's D call, TRBD2, against the DNA was made. TRBV21-1 is a known pseudogene. The length of the CDR3 is 14 residues. The CDR3 reads CASSKSGAYNEQFF. In DNA, the CDR3 is TGTGCCAGCAGCAAAAGCGGCGCCTACAATGAGCAGTTCTTC.